The clone carrying this TCR beta chain came up once. The TCR beta CDR3 regions underwent amplification using RNA transcripts as the source. TCR CDR3 regions were first amplified by RT-PCR with HTBI primers. TCRdb called the multiplex PCR reads again in MiXCR, with one record for every CDR3 protein. The table lists roughly 380,000 distinct CDR3 sequences, 15% to 20% of them singletons. The entry originates in a study of T cells in Graves' hyperthyroidism and ophthalmopathy. The length of the CDR3 is 13 residues. Germline V lookup: CDR1 MNHNS, CDR2 SASEGT. The V and J ends lost 2 bases and 5 bases respectively, with 9 bases between them.

The sequenced sample consisted of blood. The TCR was taken from a woman between 18 and 29 years old with Graves' hyperthyroidism. The chain recombines TRBV6-1 with TRBJ2-5; D not certain. The CDR3 DNA reads as TGTGCCAGCAGTGAACGGACCCTGGAGACCCAGTACTTC. As protein: CASSERTLETQYF.